A single sample gave rise to the 20 T cell receptor beta chains below, sequenced in a study of shared clonotypes between healthy human individuals. The repertoire was sequenced with immunoSEQ multiplex PCR; TCRdb's copy has only in-frame clones and lacks some. The top ten clones hold about 0.41% of a sample with approximately 2,300,000 clones, 85% to 95% of them seen once. The sequenced sample was naive CD4+ T cells from PBMCs. Noted subset: CD45RA+ positively selected. The receptors here all came from a man aged 18 to 29 in good health. Some clones in this sample may be carry-over from other donors' samples.

This clone is a singleton in its sample. V gene TRBV7-3 combines with J gene TRBJ2-1, with a weak D call TRBD2 (5 bases). Per the germline V gene, CDR1 is SGHTA and CDR2 is FQGTGA. This CDR3 spans 14 amino acids. V dropped 5 bases and J dropped 3 bases, with 11 bases sitting between them. The chain's CDR3 is CASSRDELYNEQFF. CDR3 sequence (DNA): TGTGCCAGCAGCCGGGATGAACTCTACAATGAGCAGTTCTTC.

The chain couples TRBV29-1 to TRBJ2-7; no reliable D call. CDR1 and CDR2 from the germline V gene are SQVTM and ANQGSEA. This CDR3 is 12 amino acids long. V lost 4 bases, J lost 6 bases, and 13 bases lay in between. Written as DNA, the CDR3 is TGCAGCGTTGGTAATGTCTGGTCCGAGCAGTACTTC. Its protein product is CSVGNVWSEQYF.

This chain uses TRBV2 with TRBJ2-2, with D possibly being TRBD2 (5 bases). The CDR3 runs 13 residues. Looked up from germline, CDR1 is SNHLY and CDR2 is FYNNEI. Deletions cut 6 bases from V and 7 bases from J, with 12 bases between. CDR3 sequence: CASRNEGNGELFF. CDR3 nucleotide sequence: TGTGCCAGCAGGAACGAGGGTAACGGGGAGCTGTTTTTT.

Worth noting for this clone: Within the sample, other DNA sequences also encode this same CDR3. The chain carries TRBV6-6 and TRBJ2-1; 7 bases line up with TRBD2. The CDR3 sequence is 15 residues long. V was clipped by 6 bases and J by 2 bases; unmatched bases: 7. CDR1 and CDR2 (germline): MNHNY, SVGAGI (reference sequence). DNA of the CDR3: TGTGCCAGCAGCTTAGCGGGCGGGACCTACAATGAGCAGTTCTTC. Translated, it gives CASSLAGGTYNEQFF.

The CDR3 nucleotides read TGTGCCACCATGGGACAGCTCTACACTGAAGCTTTCTTT. This translates into CATMGQLYTEAFF. The chain employs TRBV28 and TRBJ1-1; 7 positions match TRBD1. The CDR3 sequence is 13 residues long. Germline trimming cut 10 bases from V and 3 bases from J; bases unmatched to any gene: 8. Germline CDR1 is MDHEN and CDR2 is SYDVKM.

The chain combines TRBV5-1 with TRBJ1-1; D is unclear. This CDR3 contains 14 residues. V shed 4 bases and J shed 3 bases, with 13 bases lying between them. Per the germline V gene, CDR1 is SGHRS and CDR2 is YFSETQ. The CDR3 loop reads CASSPFFDDTEAFF. The CDR3 nucleotides read TGCGCCAGCAGCCCCTTTTTTGATGACACTGAAGCTTTCTTT. The complete variable domain, with remaining parts taken from reference TRBV5-1 and TRBJ1-1, reads KAGVTQTPRYLIKTRGQQVTLSCSPISGHRSVSWYQQTPGQGLQFLFEYFSETQRNKGNFPGRFSGRQFSNSRSEMNVSTLELGDSALYLCASSPFFDDTEAFFGQGTRLTVV.

The genes are TRBV7-9 and TRBJ2-7; D ambiguous. The V gene's germline CDR1 is SEHNR and CDR2 FQNEAQ (reference sequence). The CDR3 contains 13 residues. The V gene lost 5 bases and the J gene lost 3 bases, with 11 bases spanning the gap. For the CDR3, the DNA is TGTGCCAGCAGCCGCCCGAACGGCTACGAGCAGTACTTC. Translation: CASSRPNGYEQYF.

This clone appeared once. The J gene is TRBJ2-7, the V gene TRBV11-2; perhaps D is TRBD1 or TRBD2 (5 bases each). The CDR3 length is 12 residues. Germline V gene lookup returns CDR1 SGHAT and CDR2 FQNNGV. V gave up 4 bases and J gave up 7 bases, with 11 bases separating them. CDR3: CASSSPWGEQYF. In DNA form, the CDR3 reads TGTGCCAGCAGCTCTCCCTGGGGGGAGCAGTACTTC. Full variable domain (outside the CDR3, taken from reference TRBV11-2 and TRBJ2-7): EAGVAQSPRYKIIEKRQSVAFWCNPISGHATLYWYQQILGQGPKLLIQFQNNGVVDDSQLPKDRFSAERLKGVDSTLKIQPAKLEDSAVYLCASSSPWGEQYFGPGTRLTVT.

The chain carries TRBV5-1 and TRBJ2-3; 8 bases are a match to TRBD1. Germline V gene lookup returns CDR1 SGHRS and CDR2 YFSETQ. The ends lost 4 bases at V and 4 bases at J; junction bases unmatched: 11. The CDR3 is made up of 16 amino acids. The CDR3 spells CASSIVGTGIADTQYF. Written as DNA, the CDR3 is TGCGCCAGCAGCATCGTAGGGACAGGTATCGCAGATACGCAGTATTTT.

The chain employs TRBV9 and TRBJ2-5; D is perhaps TRBD1 (6 bases). V was cut by 0 bases and J by 0 bases, with 18 bases left in between. There are 18 residues in the CDR3. Germline-derived CDR1 and CDR2 are SGDLS and YYNGEE. CDR3 coding DNA: TGTGCCAGCAGCGTAGCCGACGGGACACGTACGTACCAAGAGACCCAGTACTTC. Translated: CASSVADGTRTYQETQYF. The whole variable domain, filled in from reference TRBV9 and TRBJ2-5, reads DSGVTQTPKHLITATGQRVTLRCSPRSGDLSVYWYQQSLDQGLQFLIQYYNGEERAKGNILERFSAQQFPDLHSELNLSSLELGDSALYFCASSVADGTRTYQETQYFGPGTRLLVL.

The chain carries TRBV28 and TRBJ1-6; D is perhaps TRBD1 (6 bases). The V and J ends lost 2 bases and 13 bases respectively, with 12 bases between them. The CDR3 is made up of 13 amino acids. Per germline, CDR1 MDHEN and CDR2 SYDVKM. CDR3 coding DNA: TGTGCCAGCAGTTTACTGGGGGGCAAGCCCCTCCACTTT. Translation: CASSLLGGKPLHF.

The V and J genes are TRBV30 and TRBJ1-3; D remains ambiguous. V lost 4 bases and J lost 11, with 15 bases in between. The CDR3 totals 12 residues. Germline values: CDR1 GTSNPN, CDR2 SVGIG (reference sequence). CDR3: CAWNPDGQAIYF. The CDR3 DNA reads as TGTGCCTGGAACCCGGACGGTCAAGCCATATATTTT.

This chain links TRBV11-2 with TRBJ2-1; 8 positions match TRBD2. CDR1 is SGHAT and CDR2 is FQNNGV in the germline V gene. The CDR3 loop spans 15 amino acids. V lost 3 bases and J lost 4; bases outside the gene matches: 5. Here the CDR3 DNA reads TGTGCCAGCAGCTTCTCTAGCGGGTATTACAATGAGCAGTTCTTC. Protein product: CASSFSSGYYNEQFF.

J is TRBJ2-1 and V is TRBV7-3, with D perhaps TRBD1 or TRBD2 (5 bases each). Trimming removed 4 bases from V and 10 bases from J, with 11 bases in between. This CDR3 is built from 12 residues. Germline assignment: CDR1 SGHTA and CDR2 FQGTGA. Here the CDR3 DNA reads TGTGCCAGCAGCTCGGGGACGGCCGAGCAGTTCTTC. Its protein product is CASSSGTAEQFF.

V and J are TRBV19 and TRBJ2-3, with TRBD2 as a possible D gene (5 bases). This CDR3 region has 16 residues. The germline V gene encodes CDR1 LNHDA and CDR2 SQIVND (reference sequence). The V end was cut by 6 bases, the J end by 1 base, with 17 bases between. In DNA form, the CDR3 reads TGTGCCAGTAGAACCCTCAGAGAGGGTGGCACAGATACGCAGTATTTT. Translated: CASRTLREGGTDTQYF.

This rearrangement joins TRBV9 to TRBJ1-5, with D unresolved. The germline gives CDR1 SGDLS, CDR2 YYNGEE. The CDR3 has 15 residues. Trimming removed 0 bases at V and 1 base at J, with 8 bases between. CDR3 residues: CASSVGVQSNQPQHF. The CDR3 nucleotides read TGTGCCAGCAGCGTAGGGGTGCAGAGCAATCAGCCCCAGCATTTT.

The V gene is TRBV25-1, the J gene TRBJ1-3; no reliable D call. Trimming cost V 3 bases and J 2 bases, with 8 bases left between them. CDR1 MGHDK and CDR2 SYGVNS come from the germline V gene. There are 14 residues in the CDR3. CDR3 sequence (DNA): TGTGCCAGCAGTGATTACATTACTGGAAACACCATATATTTT. Protein: CASSDYITGNTIYF.

CDR3 in amino acids: CASSFARDQPQHF. Here the CDR3 DNA reads TGTGCCAGCAGCTTCGCCAGGGATCAGCCCCAGCATTTT. The gene calls are TRBV6-1 and TRBJ1-5, with D possibly TRBD1 on 5 matching bases. V was shortened by 6 bases and J by 5 bases, with 11 bases between the two germline ends. In germline, CDR1 is MNHNS, CDR2 SASEGT. The CDR3 runs 13 residues.

The chain has TRBV28 and TRBJ2-1; 11 nucleotides align to TRBD2. The V gene's germline CDR1 is MDHEN and CDR2 SYDVKM. The CDR3 spans 15 residues. J lost 7 bases, V lost 6 bases, and 8 bases had no gene match. The CDR3 nucleotides read TGTGCCAGCAGCCGCGCGACTAGCGGGAAGAATGAGCAGTTCTTC. Its translation is CASSRATSGKNEQFF.

There are a few counts of this clone. The chain couples TRBV4-1 to TRBJ1-1, with D perhaps TRBD1 (5 bases). V was shortened by 4 bases and J by 5 bases, with 17 bases between the two germline ends. Germline lookup yields CDR1 MGHRA and CDR2 YSYEKL. The CDR3 contains 15 residues. The CDR3 is CASSPGQGGVTEAFF. In nucleotides, the CDR3 is TGCGCCAGCAGCCCAGGCCAGGGAGGAGTAACTGAAGCTTTCTTT.